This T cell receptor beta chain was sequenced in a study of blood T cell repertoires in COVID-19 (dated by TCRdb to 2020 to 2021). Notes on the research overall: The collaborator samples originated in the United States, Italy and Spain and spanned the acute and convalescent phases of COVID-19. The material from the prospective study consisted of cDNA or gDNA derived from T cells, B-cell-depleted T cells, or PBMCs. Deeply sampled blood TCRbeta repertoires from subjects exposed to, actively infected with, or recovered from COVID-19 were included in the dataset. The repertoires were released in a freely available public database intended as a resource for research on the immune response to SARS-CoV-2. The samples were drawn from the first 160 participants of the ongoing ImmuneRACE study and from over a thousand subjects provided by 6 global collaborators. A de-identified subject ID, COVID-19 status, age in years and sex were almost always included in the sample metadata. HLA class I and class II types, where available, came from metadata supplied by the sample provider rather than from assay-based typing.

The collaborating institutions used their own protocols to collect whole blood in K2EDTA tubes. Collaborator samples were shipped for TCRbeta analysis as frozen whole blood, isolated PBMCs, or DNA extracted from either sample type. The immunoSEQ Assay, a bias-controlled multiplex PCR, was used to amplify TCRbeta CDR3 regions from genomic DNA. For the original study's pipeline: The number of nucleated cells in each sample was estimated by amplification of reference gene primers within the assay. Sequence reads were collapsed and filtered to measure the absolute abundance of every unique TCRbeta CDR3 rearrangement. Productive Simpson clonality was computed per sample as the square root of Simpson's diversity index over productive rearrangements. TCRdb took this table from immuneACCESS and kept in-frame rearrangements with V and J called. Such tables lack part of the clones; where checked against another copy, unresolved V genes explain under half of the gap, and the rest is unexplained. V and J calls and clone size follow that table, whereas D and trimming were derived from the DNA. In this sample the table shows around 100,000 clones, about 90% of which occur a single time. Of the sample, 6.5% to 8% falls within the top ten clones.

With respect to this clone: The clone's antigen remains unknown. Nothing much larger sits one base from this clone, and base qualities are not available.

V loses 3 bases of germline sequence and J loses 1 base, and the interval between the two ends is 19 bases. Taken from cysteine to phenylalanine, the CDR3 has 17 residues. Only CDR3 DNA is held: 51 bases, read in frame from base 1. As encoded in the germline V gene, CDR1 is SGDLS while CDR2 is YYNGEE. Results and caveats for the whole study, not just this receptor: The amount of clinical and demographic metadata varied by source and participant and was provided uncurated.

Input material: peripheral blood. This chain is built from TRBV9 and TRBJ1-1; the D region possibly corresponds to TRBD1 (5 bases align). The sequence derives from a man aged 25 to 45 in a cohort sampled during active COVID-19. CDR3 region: CASSANPTRGGNTEAFF. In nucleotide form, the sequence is TGTGCCAGCAGCGCAAATCCCACCCGGGGGGGGAACACTGAAGCTTTCTTT.